The next 22 T cell receptor beta chains were all read from a single sample in a study of blood T cell repertoires in COVID-19. Repertoires were generated with immunoSEQ multiplex PCR, while TCRdb's copy carries only in-frame clones and drops some. The table lists some 130,000 clones, more than 75% of them singletons. Sequenced sample: PBMCs or T cells enriched from blood (not recorded which). The origin of the receptors is a woman between 45 and 60 years old who had recovered from COVID-19.

The rearrangement uses TRBV7-6 and TRBJ1-2; the D gene is possibly TRBD1 (6 bases). Germline V gene lookup returns CDR1 SGHVS and CDR2 FNYEAQ. V gave up 5 bases and J gave up 8 bases, with 18 bases separating them. The CDR3 is made up of 14 amino acids. CDR3: CASSGAGGVQGYTF. DNA of the CDR3: TGTGCCAGCAGCGGAGCGGGGGGCGTACAGGGCTACACCTTC.

V gene TRBV4-2 combines with J gene TRBJ2-1, with D perhaps matching TRBD1 (5 bases). The CDR3 consists of 14 residues. Germline V CDR1 and CDR2: LGHNA, YNFKEQ. V lost 1 base and J 5 bases, leaving 9 bases between the germline ends. CDR3 residues: CASSQATGDNEQFF. The CDR3 bases are TGTGCCAGCAGCCAAGCTACAGGTGACAATGAGCAGTTCTTC.

The rearrangement uses TRBV5-1 and TRBJ2-1, with 7 positions matching TRBD1. The CDR3 has 15 amino acids. Germline CDR1 SGHRS, CDR2 YFSETQ. After removal of 5 bases from V and 0 bases from J, the junction contained 5 bases not matched to a gene. CDR3 DNA: TGCGCCAGCAGACCTACAGGGGTCTCCTACAATGAGCAGTTCTTC. Translated: CASRPTGVSYNEQFF.

The chain combines TRBV6-2 or TRBV6-3 with TRBJ2-3; D gene ambiguous. Trimming left V 5 bases short and J 5 bases short, with 11 bases between. Germline lookup yields CDR1 MNHEY and CDR2 SVGEGT. This CDR3 is built from 13 residues. This CDR3 reads CASSTQFLDTQYF. The CDR3 nucleotides read TGTGCCAGCAGTACACAATTTCTAGATACGCAGTATTTT.

The chain couples TRBV28 to TRBJ2-7, with a tentative D call TRBD1 (5 bases). CDR1 and CDR2 (germline): MDHEN, SYDVKM. The CDR3 is 14 residues long. Trimming stripped 8 bases from V and 3 bases from J, with 17 bases between. CDR3 sequence reads: CASEVQGISYEQYF. As DNA, the CDR3 is TGTGCCAGCGAAGTTCAGGGTATAAGCTACGAGCAGTACTTC.

Worth noting for this clone: The identical CDR3 is also encoded by other nucleotide sequences in the sample. This chain uses TRBV6-5 with TRBJ1-5, with no clear D. Germline V gene sequence: CDR1 MNHEY, CDR2 SVGAGI. This CDR3 region has 15 residues. V lost 0 bases, J lost 5 bases, and 11 bases lay in between. For the CDR3, the DNA is TGTGCCAGCAGTTACTCGACGACGGGAGATCAGCCCCAGCATTTT. Protein product: CASSYSTTGDQPQHF.

The chain carries TRBV5-1 and TRBJ2-1, with D perhaps matching TRBD1 (6 bases). Germline lookup yields CDR1 SGHRS and CDR2 YFSETQ. Trimming took 4 bases from V and 6 from J, leaving 14 bases between them. The CDR3 is 14 amino acids. The CDR3: CASSQDSNPNEQFF. CDR3 in DNA: TGCGCCAGCAGCCAGGACAGCAACCCCAATGAGCAGTTCTTC.

The gene calls are TRBV2 and TRBJ1-1; 8 nucleotides align to TRBD1. In germline, CDR1 is SNHLY, CDR2 FYNNEI. With V trimmed by 6 bases and J by 4 bases, 7 bases remained unmatched. CDR3 length: 14 residues. CDR3: CASREQGVSTEAFF. The CDR3 bases are TGTGCCAGCAGGGAACAGGGGGTGAGCACTGAAGCTTTCTTT.

CDR3 DNA: TGTGCCAGTAGTCCTCGGGGGGGGCCGGAAGATACGCAGTATTTT. Residues: CASSPRGGPEDTQYF. This chain links TRBV19 with TRBJ2-3; 8 bases fit TRBD2. Germline V gene lookup returns CDR1 LNHDA and CDR2 SQIVND (reference sequence). J lost 5 bases, V lost 5 bases, and 9 bases had no gene match. The CDR3 length is 15 residues. The variable domain in full, with the rest retrieved from reference TRBV19 and TRBJ2-3, is DGGITQSPKYLFRKEGQNVTLSCEQNLNHDAMYWYRQDPGQGLRLIYYSQIVNDFQKGDIAEGYSVSREKKESFPLTVTSAQKNPTAFYLCASSPRGGPEDTQYFGPGTRLTVL.

Here the CDR3 DNA reads TGTGCCAGCTCACCAGGACAGGGTGGGAATTCACCCCTCCACTTT. It specifies CASSPGQGGNSPLHF. The chain couples TRBV18 to TRBJ1-6, with 8 bases lining up with TRBD1. V was pared by 2 bases and J by 7 bases, with 4 bases of the junction left unmatched. This CDR3 has 15 amino acids. Germline loops: CDR1 KGHSH, CDR2 LQKENI.

The chain has TRBV5-6 and TRBJ2-7; D is perhaps TRBD2 (5 bases). CDR1 and CDR2 from the germline V gene are SGHDT and YYEEEE. V was shortened by 2 bases and J by 2 bases, with 8 bases between the two germline ends. This CDR3 has 13 residues. The DNA of the CDR3 is TGTGCCAGCAGCTTCGAGGGCCCCTACGAGCAGTACTTC. Translating it yields CASSFEGPYEQYF.

The chain has TRBV7-9 and TRBJ2-5, with D unresolved. The CDR3 is 13 residues long. V was trimmed by 5 bases and J by 2 bases, leaving 9 bases between them. The germline V gene has CDR1 SEHNR and CDR2 FQNEAQ (reference sequence). The CDR3 region is CASSPGPQETQYF. The CDR3 nucleotides read TGTGCCAGCAGCCCAGGTCCTCAAGAGACCCAGTACTTC.

The V gene is TRBV5-1, the J gene TRBJ1-2; tentatively, D is TRBD1 (6 bases). Trimming cost V 3 bases and J 10 bases, with 13 bases left between them. The CDR3 runs 12 residues. Germline V gene data show CDR1 as SGHRS and CDR2 as YFSETQ. The CDR3 coding sequence is TGCGCCAGCAGCTCTTCTCACAGGGACTACACCTTC. This translates into CASSSSHRDYTF.

This clone was counted ten times or more. The rearrangement links TRBV3-1 (or the pseudogene TRBV3-2) to TRBJ2-7; 7 bases map to TRBD1. The CDR3 has 13 amino acids. Per germline, CDR1 LGHDT and CDR2 YNNKEL (reference sequence). J gave up 3 bases and V 4 bases, and 3 bases lay outside the gene matches. CDR3 DNA: TGTGCCAGCAGCCTCCGGGACAGCTACGAGCAGTACTTC. It translates to CASSLRDSYEQYF.

The chain is built from TRBV2 and TRBJ1-1, with TRBD1 matching 8 bases. This CDR3 is built from 15 residues. V lost 6 bases to trimming and J lost 5 bases; unmatched junction nucleotides: 11. CDR1 and CDR2 from the germline V gene are SNHLY and FYNNEI. The CDR3 reads CASRAEQGGRTEAFF. The CDR3 nucleotides read TGTGCCAGCAGGGCAGAACAGGGGGGGAGGACTGAAGCTTTCTTT. The whole variable domain, filled in from reference TRBV2 and TRBJ1-1, reads EPEVTQTPSHQVTQMGQEVILRCVPISNHLYFYWYRQILGQKVEFLVSFYNNEISEKSEIFDDQFSVERPDGSNFTLKIRSTKLEDSAMYFCASRAEQGGRTEAFFGQGTRLTVV.

The chain couples TRBV14 to TRBJ1-2, with TRBD1 matching 9 bases. The germline V gene has CDR1 SGHDN and CDR2 FVKESK. The CDR3 covers 13 residues. The V segment lost 4 bases and the J segment 6 bases; nucleotides outside the gene matches: 3. The CDR3 region has the DNA TGTGCCAGCAGCCCCAGGACAGGGGATGGCTACACCTTC. As protein: CASSPRTGDGYTF.

There are a few counts of this clone. This chain joins TRBV3-1 (or the pseudogene TRBV3-2) and TRBJ2-1; TRBD1 might be the D (5 bases). V shed 2 bases and J shed 9 bases, with 17 bases lying between them. CDR1 is LGHDT, CDR2 YNNKEL, per germline (reference sequence). The CDR3 extends over 15 amino acids. CDR3 DNA sequence: TGTGCCAGCAGCCAATCCACTCTGGGGCAGTCTGAGCAGTTCTTC. It codes for CASSQSTLGQSEQFF.

The V and J genes are TRBV6-5 and TRBJ2-7; a possible D gene is TRBD1 (6 bases). The length of the CDR3 is 11 residues. The V and J ends lost 7 bases and 6 bases respectively, with 10 bases between them. In germline, CDR1 is MNHEY, CDR2 SVGAGI. CDR3 sequence (DNA): TGTGCCAGCACCAGGGGTGGCGAGCAGTACTTC. The encoded protein is CASTRGGEQYF.

The chain combines TRBV5-5 with TRBJ1-2; TRBD1 might be the D (6 bases). The CDR3 runs 15 residues. CDR1 and CDR2 from the germline V gene are SGHKS and YYEKEE (reference sequence). Deletions cut 0 bases from V and 4 bases from J, with 13 bases between. The CDR3: CASSLAGGAIYGYTF. CDR3 bases: TGTGCCAGCAGCTTGGCTGGGGGGGCTATCTATGGCTACACCTTC. Full variable domain (missing parts from reference TRBV5-5 and TRBJ1-2): DAGVTQSPTHLIKTRGQQVTLRCSPISGHKSVSWYQQVLGQGPQFIFQYYEKEERGRGNFPDRFSARQFPNYSSELNVNALLLGDSALYLCASSLAGGAIYGYTFGSGTRLTVV.

This clone was observed a handful of times. The chain couples TRBV18 to TRBJ1-1, with D possibly being TRBD1 (5 bases). Trimming removed 4 bases at V and 5 bases at J, with 8 bases between. The CDR3 contains 12 residues. The germline gives CDR1 KGHSH, CDR2 LQKENI. CDR3 region: CASSLQGTEAFF. CDR3 sequence (DNA): TGTGCCAGCTCACTGCAGGGAACTGAAGCTTTCTTT.

The chain has TRBV19 and TRBJ1-1; no definite D call. V was clipped by 4 bases and J by 0 bases, with 12 bases between them. This CDR3 is built from 15 residues. Germline V gene data show CDR1 as LNHDA and CDR2 as SQIVND (reference sequence). The CDR3 sequence: CASSRAGFMNTEAFF. The CDR3 DNA follows: TGTGCCAGTAGTAGGGCAGGCTTCATGAACACTGAAGCTTTCTTT.

This chain joins TRBV11-2 and TRBJ2-1; possible D gene TRBD2, 6 bases. CDR3 size: 15 residues. Germline lookup yields CDR1 SGHAT and CDR2 FQNNGV. Trimming removed 4 bases at V and 2 bases at J, with 12 bases between. The CDR3 spells CASSSGGLTYNEQFF. CDR3 sequence (DNA): TGTGCCAGCAGCTCCGGGGGACTCACCTACAATGAGCAGTTCTTC.